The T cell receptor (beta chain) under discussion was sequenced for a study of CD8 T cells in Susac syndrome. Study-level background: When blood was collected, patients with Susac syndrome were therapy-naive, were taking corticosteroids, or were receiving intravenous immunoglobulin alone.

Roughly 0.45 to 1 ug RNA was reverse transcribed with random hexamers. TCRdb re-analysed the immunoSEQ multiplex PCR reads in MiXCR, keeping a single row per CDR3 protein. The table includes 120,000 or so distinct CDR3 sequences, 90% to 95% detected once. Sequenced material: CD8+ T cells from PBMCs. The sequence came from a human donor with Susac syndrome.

In DNA, the CDR3 is TGTGCCAGCGTGGAGCCGGGTCCCTCTTCGGGCACTGAAGCTTTCTTT. Protein product: CASVEPGPSSGTEAFF. V usage is TRBV7-9 and J usage is TRBJ1-1; D gene uncertain. The CDR3 extends over 16 amino acids. V lost 8 bases, J lost 4 bases, and 23 bases lay in between. The V gene's germline CDR1 is SEHNR and CDR2 FQNEAQ (reference sequence).